This T cell receptor (beta chain) comes out of a study of cytomegalovirus exposure and HLA in healthy donors. The primer mix had 60 Vbeta and 13 Jbeta primers. The repertoire was sequenced with immunoSEQ multiplex PCR; TCRdb's copy has only in-frame clones and lacks some. The table lists 150,000 to 200,000 clones, roughly four fifths of them singletons, with approximately 11% in the top ten. The receptor was isolated from a man in his fifties in good health and CMV-seropositive. The sequencing input was PBMCs.

This chain's CDR3 is CAISEGGVANYGYTF. Here the CDR3 DNA reads TGTGCCATCAGTGAGGGGGGGGTAGCTAACTATGGCTACACCTTC. V gene TRBV10-3 combines with J gene TRBJ1-2; D possibly corresponds to TRBD1 (5 bases). The germline gives CDR1 ENHRY, CDR2 SYGVKD. CDR3 length: 15 residues. Trimming pared 2 bases from V and 0 bases from J, leaving 10 bases between.